The 8 T cell receptor beta chains in this list originate from one sample, sequenced in a study of T cell repertoires in cytomegalovirus infection. These TCRs are of unknown antigen specificity. TCRdb independently ran MiXCR on the reads; one entry per CDR3 protein. The table has over 250,000 distinct CDR3 sequences, under 25% seen once; the top ten hold approximately 19%. The source material was cultured PBMCs, sampled from culture after CMV antigen stimulation. Every receptor here comes from a human donor in good health (CMV status not recorded). Some clones in this sample may be carry-over from other donors' samples.

This clonotype has only a few counts. The CDR3 DNA sequence: TGTGCCAGTAGTATACGAGCGGGAGAAGAGACCCAGTACTTC. Protein product: CASSIRAGEETQYF. This chain connects TRBV19 to TRBJ2-5; TRBD2 agrees at 8 bases. The CDR3 has 14 residues. With 2 bases clipped from V and 3 bases from J, the junction kept 2 bases outside the gene matches. Germline V gene sequence: CDR1 LNHDA, CDR2 SQIVND (reference sequence).

The J gene is TRBJ1-5, the V gene TRBV6-1; TRBD1 aligns across 9 bases. Looked up from germline, CDR1 is MNHNS and CDR2 is SASEGT. J gave up 5 bases and V 6 bases, and 11 bases lay outside the gene matches. The CDR3 length is 16 residues. DNA of the CDR3: TGTGCCAGCAGAGGCCACCGGGACAGGGCGGATCAGCCCCAGCATTTT. Residues: CASRGHRDRADQPQHF.

In this sample, this clonotype turned up a few times. The V gene is TRBV7-9, the J gene TRBJ1-1; D gene unclear. The CDR3 consists of 14 residues. From germline, CDR1 is SEHNR and CDR2 FQNEAQ (reference sequence). The V end lost 8 bases, the J end lost 10 bases, and 23 bases lay between the germline ends. For the CDR3, the DNA is TGTGCCAGCGCGGTCTCCGAGACCCCCTTTCGAGCTTTCTTT. It yields the protein CASAVSETPFRAFF.

The rearrangement links TRBV24-1 to TRBJ2-1; the match to TRBD1 covers 11 bases. This CDR3 is 15 amino acids long. Germline values: CDR1 KGHDR, CDR2 SFDVKD. With V trimmed by 4 bases and J by 9 bases, 7 bases remained unmatched. As DNA, the CDR3 is TGTGCCACCAGTGAACGGACAGGGGGCTTCGGTGAGCAGTTCTTC. This translates into CATSERTGGFGEQFF.

This clonotype has just a few counts. The chain links TRBV28 to TRBJ2-7; 11 nucleotides agree with TRBD2. Germline V gene lookup returns CDR1 MDHEN and CDR2 SYDVKM. Trimming took 2 bases from V and 5 from J; bases not matched to a gene: 8. CDR3 length: 16 amino acids. The CDR3 loop is CASSLEGLAGGNEQYV. DNA for the CDR3: TGTGCCAGCAGTTTAGAAGGCCTAGCGGGAGGCAACGAGCAGTACGTC.

The rearrangement links TRBV28 to TRBJ2-1; D tentatively reads TRBD1 or TRBD2 (6 bases each). Trimming stripped 8 bases from V and 8 bases from J, with 13 bases between. The CDR3 totals 12 residues. Germline loops: CDR1 MDHEN, CDR2 SYDVKM. Written as DNA, the CDR3 is TGTGCCAGCGCGTTAAGGGGGGATGAGCAGTTCTTC. Encoded protein: CASALRGDEQFF. The full variable domain, rest sourced from reference TRBV28 and TRBJ2-1, is DVKVTQSSRYLVKRTGEKVFLECVQDMDHENMFWYRQDPGLGLRLIYFSYDVKMKEKGDIPEGYSVSREKKERFSLILESASTNQTSMYLCASALRGDEQFFGPGTRLTVL.

This clonotype occurred a few times. The rearrangement uses TRBV28 and TRBJ2-3; D may be TRBD2 (5 bases). Trimming left V 2 bases short and J 9 bases short, with 15 bases between. Germline values: CDR1 MDHEN, CDR2 SYDVKM. CDR3 length: 14 amino acids. CDR3 sequence: CASSLLTGSETQYF. The CDR3 region has the DNA TGTGCCAGCAGTTTACTCACGGGATCGGAGACGCAGTATTTT.

There are a few counts of this clonotype. V and J are TRBV3-1 and TRBJ2-2; no clear D. Trimming took 0 bases from V and 6 from J, leaving 5 bases between them. Germline CDR1 reads LGHDT; CDR2 reads YNNKEL (reference sequence). This CDR3 is 13 amino acids long. CDR3 DNA sequence: TGTGCCAGCAGCCAAGATAGTCCCGGGGAGCTGTTTTTT. Translation gives CASSQDSPGELFF.